These 3 T cell receptor beta chains were all obtained from the same sample, sequenced in a study of shared clonotypes between healthy human individuals. The table came from immunoSEQ multiplex PCR; TCRdb's copy has only in-frame clones and leaves some out. The sample includes around 1.9 million clones, roughly 93% seen only once; the top ten take over 1.5%. Positive CCR7 selection of CD45RO-negative cells yielded the naive CD8 cells, and terminally differentiated effector memory CD45RA+ cells were excluded. Source material: naive CD8+ T cells from PBMCs. These receptor sequences come from a man aged 18 to 30 in good health. Some clones in this sample may be carry-over from other donors' samples.

This clone was seen only once. The rearrangement links TRBV19 to TRBJ2-3; D is perhaps TRBD2 (6 bases). The CDR3 covers 15 residues. The germline CDR1 and CDR2 sequences are LNHDA and SQIVND (reference sequence). V was clipped by 4 bases and J by 2 bases, with 13 bases between them. The chain's CDR3 is CASSTAWGVTDTQYF. CDR3 in DNA: TGTGCCAGTAGTACCGCATGGGGGGTCACAGATACGCAGTATTTT.

This clone was picked up one time. The genes are TRBV25-1 and TRBJ2-7; no reliable D call. The germline V and J ends were trimmed by 1 base and 5 bases, with 9 bases remaining between them. The CDR3 is 13 amino acids. The V gene's germline CDR1 is MGHDK and CDR2 SYGVNS. The CDR3 loop is CASSEWSSNEQYF. The CDR3 DNA follows: TGTGCCAGCAGTGAATGGTCTAGTAACGAGCAGTACTTC.

V and J are TRBV14 and TRBJ2-5; D call uncertain. This CDR3 spans 15 amino acids. From germline, CDR1 is SGHDN and CDR2 FVKESK. Trimming took 1 base from V and 2 from J, leaving 11 bases between them. The DNA for the CDR3 is TGTGCCAGCAGCCAAGTCAGCAGACCACAAGAGACCCAGTACTTC. It codes for CASSQVSRPQETQYF.